These T cell receptor beta chains were read from a single sample in a study of T cell repertoires in cytomegalovirus infection. No antigen is known for these receptors. Via MiXCR, TCRdb re-called the reads, giving one row per CDR3 protein. The table has under 500,000 distinct CDR3 sequences, about 42% seen once. The source was cultured PBMCs, collected from culture after CMV antigen stimulation. Receptor source: a human donor in good health (CMV status not recorded). Some clones in this sample may be carry-over from other donors' samples. The CDR3 runs from the conserved cysteine through the conserved F or W. The D gene is left open where the match is weak. The size entry is marked missing in some rows and otherwise reads once, few, many or a size class.

cdr3_aa cdr3_nt clone_size v_call d_call j_call
CASSESGDTQYF TGTGCCAGCAGTGAGAGTGGGGATACGCAGTATTTT NA TRBV12-3/TRBV12-4 NA TRBJ2-3
CASSEATGWNEQYF TGTGCCAGCAGTGAAGCGACAGGGTGGAACGAGCAGTACTTC NA TRBV6-1 TRBD1 TRBJ2-7
CASSLYGNYEQYF TGTGCCAGCAGCTTATATGGGAACTACGAGCAGTACTTC NA TRBV7-9 NA TRBJ2-7
CSASVRGASSYNEQFF TGCAGTGCTAGTGTTCGCGGGGCAAGCTCCTACAATGAGCAGTTCTTC once TRBV20-1 NA TRBJ2-1
CASSSNRGKAIQYF TGTGCCAGCAGTTCGAACAGGGGGAAGGCGATTCAGTACTTC NA TRBV28 TRBD1 TRBJ2-4
CASSRTGRGETQYF TGTGCCAGCAGTAGGACAGGGAGAGGAGAGACCCAGTACTTC NA TRBV27 TRBD1 TRBJ2-5
CASSQTGGAYPGELFF TGTGCCAGCAGTCAAACCGGGGGTGCTTACCCTGGGGAGCTGTTTTTT NA TRBV5-5 NA TRBJ2-2
CASSRRDTASGSYEQYF TGCGCCAGCAGCCGCCGGGACACCGCGTCGGGCTCCTACGAGCAGTACTTC few TRBV4-1 NA TRBJ2-7
CASSYSGQGPTNEKLFF TGTGCCAGCAGTTACTCGGGACAGGGCCCAACTAATGAAAAACTGTTTTTT NA TRBV6-8 TRBD1 TRBJ1-4
CASSIAGTTGEQYF TGTGCCAGCAGCATCGCCGGGACTACGGGGGAGCAGTACTTC NA TRBV7-8 TRBD2 TRBJ2-7
CASSQVVSEGSYEQYF TGCGCCAGCAGCCAAGTCGTCAGTGAGGGCTCCTACGAGCAGTACTTC NA TRBV4-1 NA TRBJ2-7
CASSPLTLSDTQYF TGTGCCAGCAGTCCGCTGACCCTCTCAGATACGCAGTATTTT NA TRBV12-3/TRBV12-4 NA TRBJ2-3
CASSESGVYNSPLHF TGTGCCAGCAGTGAATCGGGGGTTTATAATTCACCCCTCCACTTT NA TRBV6-1 NA TRBJ1-6
CASSLEAERTDTQYF TGTGCCAGCAGCTTGGAGGCGGAACGCACAGATACGCAGTATTTT few TRBV7-2 NA TRBJ2-3
CASSLLIADTQYF TGTGCCAGCAGTTTGTTAATCGCAGATACGCAGTATTTT NA TRBV12-3/TRBV12-4 NA TRBJ2-3
CASSPTPYGGDTGELFF TGTGCCAGCAGCCCCACCCCGTACGGGGGCGACACCGGGGAGCTGTTTTTT few TRBV7-9 NA TRBJ2-2
CASSPSDRGQETQYF TGTGCCAGCTCACCATCCGACAGGGGTCAAGAGACCCAGTACTTC NA TRBV18 TRBD1 TRBJ2-5
CASSARVREKLFF TGTGCCAGCAGCGCCAGGGTTCGAGAAAAACTGTTTTTT NA TRBV7-2 NA TRBJ1-4
CASTGTSGDEQYF TGTGCCAGCACCGGGACTAGCGGGGATGAGCAGTACTTC few TRBV28 TRBD2 TRBJ2-7
CASSEQGALYEQYF TGTGCCAGCAGTGAGCAGGGGGCCCTCTACGAGCAGTACTTC NA TRBV2 TRBD1 TRBJ2-7
CASSQLAGNNEQFF TGTGCCAGCAGCCAGTTAGCGGGGAACAATGAGCAGTTCTTC NA TRBV12-3/TRBV12-4 TRBD2 TRBJ2-1
CAISKPQNSYEQYF TGTGCCATCAGTAAACCCCAGAACTCCTACGAGCAGTACTTC NA TRBV10-3 NA TRBJ2-7